This is a list of T cell receptor beta chains from one sample in a study of cytomegalovirus exposure and HLA in healthy donors. Assay: immunoSEQ multiplex PCR; the TCRdb copy retains only in-frame clones and omits some. In the table there are 130,000 to 150,000 clones, approximately 79% of which are singletons. The sequenced material came from PBMCs. The receptors come from a woman in her twenties or thirties in good health and CMV-seronegative. Each CDR3 is given with its conserved first and last residue. D genes are given only for firm matches. Clone size is shown for a subset of rows, as once, few, many or a class of expanded clone.

TRBV5-6,-,-,CASSLKGVHYGYTF
TRBV2,-,-,CASRAGRREHTQYF
TRBV19,-,TRBD1,CASSLLGQGRNEQFF
TRBV23-1,once,-,CASSQSCGYEQYF
TRBV28,once,TRBD1,CASIEGANNQPQHF
TRBV27,-,-,CASSLGGGFRGYTF
TRBV11-2,-,-,CASSLDAGSSYEQYF
TRBV6-6,-,-,CASSYSIMTYGYTF
TRBV5-8,-,-,CASSFRGASTDTQYF
TRBV14,-,-,CASSQSGLSGYEQYF
TRBV5-6,-,TRBD1,CASSLSGTGNYGYTF
TRBV27,-,-,CASSLQGYTF
TRBV4-1,-,-,CASSVPYTGELFF
TRBV4-2,-,-,CASRTANSPLHF
TRBV5-6,-,-,CASSLWGVYEQYF
TRBV10-1,-,TRBD1,CASSWTGFNEQFF
TRBV7-9,-,TRBD2,CASSNIAGGVETQYF
TRBV6-1,-,TRBD1,CASGDRGYGYTF
TRBV18,-,-,CASSPTGGDTQYF
TRBV6-1,-,-,CASSRTLVETQYF
TRBV7-9,-,-,CASSFLVARPPGGSYGYTF
TRBV19,once,-,CASSARGRPAGETQYF
TRBV6-5,once,-,CASSERLDREQFF
TRBV18,-,-,CASSFGASNTGELFF
TRBV5-1,-,TRBD1,CASSLGPRTGNYGYTF
TRBV21-1,-,-,CASSKETASYNSPLHF
TRBV18,-,-,CASSPPAIVEQYF
TRBV7-9,-,TRBD1,CASSQGPDRGHQPQHF
TRBV27,-,TRBD1,CASSLFLGQGGYEQFF
TRBV7-7,-,-,CAPEPGDRAFF
TRBV7-2,once,-,CASSLALLRGAMYEQFF
TRBV7-9,-,TRBD1,CSSSLDRGGKNIQYF
TRBV27,-,-,CASSLSNNEQFF
TRBV6-1,once,-,CASSEPPTYEQYF
TRBV6-6,-,TRBD1,CASSNEGRGVPGYTF
TRBV7-3,-,-,CASSFTVNSPLHF
TRBV19,once,-,CASTAQPTNYGYTF
TRBV6-5,-,TRBD1,CASSLTGGNSPLHF
TRBV28,few,-,CASSPPPSITGPHYEQYF
TRBV6-6,once,TRBD1,CASNTYDRGSNEQYF
TRBV2,few,TRBD2,CASSDLQRGPSYEQYF
TRBV11-3,-,TRBD2,CASSLGPGGGTGELFF